This entry lists 8 T cell receptor beta chains sequenced from one sample in a study of cytotoxic CD8 clonotypes in ibrutinib-treated CLL. Profiling relied on immunoSEQ multiplex PCR, and the TCRdb table lists in-frame clones only, not all of them. The table has about 29,000 clones, 76% seen once; the top ten hold 40% to 60%. Sample: PBMCs, taken after 36 months of ibrutinib treatment. Every receptor here comes from a human donor with chronic lymphocytic leukemia.

This clone was detected a few times. The V call is TRBV9, the J call TRBJ2-1; D is possibly TRBD1 or TRBD2 (6 bases each). Germline V gives CDR1 SGDLS, CDR2 YYNGEE. V dropped 3 bases and J dropped 6 bases, with 13 bases sitting between them. This CDR3 region has 14 residues. CDR3 sequence reads: CASSAGGPINEQFF. Here the CDR3 DNA reads TGTGCCAGCAGCGCTGGGGGGCCGATCAATGAGCAGTTCTTC.

The chain is built from TRBV27 and TRBJ1-1; the D is unclear. V was pared by 1 base and J by 0 bases, with 6 bases between. Germline V lookup: CDR1 MNHEY, CDR2 SMNVEV (reference sequence). CDR3 length equals 14 residues. CDR3 nucleotides: TGTGCCAGCAGTTTATTCGGGCTGAACACTGAAGCTTTCTTT. It encodes CASSLFGLNTEAFF.

V is TRBV6-1 and J is TRBJ1-2, with D perhaps matching TRBD1 (5 bases). The V end lost 5 bases, the J end lost 9 bases, and 16 bases lay between the germline ends. Germline lookup yields CDR1 MNHNS and CDR2 SASEGT. The length of the CDR3 is 13 residues. CDR3 sequence (DNA): TGTGCCAGCAGTTTCGGTACAGGTGATAGCTACACCTTC. It codes for CASSFGTGDSYTF.

V usage is TRBV7-2 and J usage is TRBJ2-3; 10 nucleotides align to TRBD2. The CDR3 covers 14 residues. Germline assignment: CDR1 SGHTA and CDR2 FQGNSA. V lost 7 bases, J lost 6 bases, and 7 bases stayed unmatched. The CDR3 sequence: CASTSSGGVDTQYF. The CDR3 DNA reads TGTGCCAGCACCTCCAGCGGGGGGGTTGATACGCAGTATTTT.

V usage is TRBV9 and J usage is TRBJ1-1, with a tentative D call TRBD1 (6 bases). Trimming removed 0 bases at V and 3 bases at J, with 9 bases between. Germline V gives CDR1 SGDLS, CDR2 YYNGEE. This CDR3 contains 14 residues. As DNA, the CDR3 is TGTGCCAGCAGCGTAGAAACAGGGCACACTGAAGCTTTCTTT. Translating gives CASSVETGHTEAFF. Full variable domain (rest looked up from reference TRBV9 and TRBJ1-1): DSGVTQTPKHLITATGQRVTLRCSPRSGDLSVYWYQQSLDQGLQFLIQYYNGEERAKGNILERFSAQQFPDLHSELNLSSLELGDSALYFCASSVETGHTEAFFGQGTRLTVV.

The gene calls are TRBV9 and TRBJ2-3; D may be TRBD2 (6 bases). Germline assignment: CDR1 SGDLS and CDR2 YYNGEE. The ends were cut back, 1 base at V and 4 bases at J, with 7 bases in the middle. This CDR3 has 13 residues. In nucleotides, the CDR3 is TGTGCCAGCAGCGTATGGGAGGCAGATACGCAGTATTTT. Residues: CASSVWEADTQYF.

This clone was seen a few times. V is TRBV30 and J is TRBJ1-1; 8 bases match TRBD1. The CDR3 is made up of 12 amino acids. The V and J ends lost 0 bases and 10 bases, in that order; junction bases with no gene match: 4. Germline CDR1 reads GTSNPN; CDR2 reads SVGIG (reference sequence). The CDR3 reads CAWSVQGEAAFF. In DNA, the CDR3 is TGTGCCTGGAGTGTACAGGGGGAGGCAGCTTTCTTT.

This clone was seen just once. The chain recombines TRBV7-9 with TRBJ2-5; D uncertain. Trimming removed 1 base at V and 6 bases at J, with 6 bases between. CDR1 and CDR2 (germline): SEHNR, FQNEAQ (reference sequence). The CDR3 totals 12 residues. The chain's CDR3 is CASSLEPQTQYF. DNA of the CDR3: TGTGCCAGCAGCTTAGAACCTCAGACCCAGTACTTC.